This is a list of T cell receptor beta chains from one sample in a study of cytomegalovirus exposure and HLA in healthy donors. Some clones are missing from TCRdb's copy, which holds only in-frame ones; the method was immunoSEQ multiplex PCR. Among around 110,000 clones, just over 65% were seen once, and the ten largest hold about 1.6%. The sample comprised PBMCs. The origin of the receptors is a man younger than 35 in good health and CMV-seronegative. Each CDR3 is given with its conserved first and last residue. D genes are given only for firm matches. A row's size may be missing; if present it is once, few, many or a size class.

TRBV28	few	NA	TRBJ1-1	TGTGCCAGCAGTTTCGGGGCTTTCGACGGGGGGGGAGCTTTCTTT	CASSFGAFDGGGAFF
TRBV7-2	NA	TRBD2	TRBJ2-2	TGTGCCAGCAGCTTAGTCGGGTCCCTAGCGGGATTAGTAGACGGGGAGCTGTTTTTT	CASSLVGSLAGLVDGELFF
TRBV4-3	NA	TRBD1	TRBJ1-2	TGCGCCAGCAGCCAATCAACGGGACAGTTATATGGCTACACCTTC	CASSQSTGQLYGYTF
TRBV11-3	NA	TRBD1	TRBJ2-7	TGTGCCAGCAGCCTGGGGCTCGGGACAGGGCTGAACGAGCAGTACTTC	CASSLGLGTGLNEQYF
TRBV19	NA	NA	TRBJ2-7	TGTGCCAGTAGTATGCTGGGAGGCCTACCTAGCGAGCAGTACTTC	CASSMLGGLPSEQYF
TRBV11-3	NA	TRBD2	TRBJ2-1	TGTGCCAGCAGCTTCGGACTAGCGGGGGGGAGCAATGAGCAGTTCTTC	CASSFGLAGGSNEQFF
TRBV7-2	NA	NA	TRBJ2-7	TGTGCCAGCAGCTTAGTAGTCGGCCAGGTCCTCGAGCAGTACTTC	CASSLVVGQVLEQYF
TRBV6-4	few	TRBD1	TRBJ1-2	TGTGCCAGCAGTGACTCAGCGACAGGGAGCGGCTACACCTTC	CASSDSATGSGYTF
TRBV5-1	NA	NA	TRBJ2-3	TGCGCCAGCAGCTTGGGGGGGCCAGCTACAGATACGCAGTATTTT	CASSLGGPATDTQYF
TRBV6-6	NA	TRBD1	TRBJ1-4	TGTGCCAGCAGTTATCGGGACAGGAATGAAAAACTGTTTTTT	CASSYRDRNEKLFF
TRBV6-1	NA	TRBD1	TRBJ2-7	TGTGCCAGCAGCCCCCGGGACAGCTCCTACGAGCAGTACTTC	CASSPRDSSYEQYF
TRBV28	few	NA	TRBJ2-5	TGTGCCAGCAAAATGACAGAGTGGGGAGAGACCCAGTACTTC	CASKMTEWGETQYF
TRBV5-4	few	NA	TRBJ2-7	TGTGCCAGCAGCGGGAAACAGGGAAAACCTTACGAGCAGTACTTC	CASSGKQGKPYEQYF
TRBV6-5	few	NA	TRBJ2-2	TGTGCCAGCAGGGGGGGAGAAACGGCCGGGGAGCTGTTTTTT	CASRGGETAGELFF
TRBV30	few	TRBD1	TRBJ2-7	TGTGCCTGGAGTATTGACAGGGCGGACGAGCAGTACTTC	CAWSIDRADEQYF
TRBV30	few	NA	TRBJ1-5	TGTGCCTGGAGGGGCCGGGACACATCTAGCAATCAGCCCCAGCATTTT	CAWRGRDTSSNQPQHF
TRBV7-2	NA	TRBD2	TRBJ2-7	TGTGCCAGCAGCGACGGACTAGCGGGAGCCTACGAGCAGTACTTC	CASSDGLAGAYEQYF